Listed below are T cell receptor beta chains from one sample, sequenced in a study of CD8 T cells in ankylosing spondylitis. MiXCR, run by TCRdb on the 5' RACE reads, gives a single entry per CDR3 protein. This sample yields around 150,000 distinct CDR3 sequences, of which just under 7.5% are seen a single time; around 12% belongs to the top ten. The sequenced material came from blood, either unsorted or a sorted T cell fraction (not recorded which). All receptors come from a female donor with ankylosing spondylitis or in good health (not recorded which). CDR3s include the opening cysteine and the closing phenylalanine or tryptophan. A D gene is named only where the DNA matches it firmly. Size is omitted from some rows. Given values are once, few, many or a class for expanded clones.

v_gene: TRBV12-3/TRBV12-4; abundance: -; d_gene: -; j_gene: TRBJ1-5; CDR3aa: CTSSLAWSRNTYSNQPQHF; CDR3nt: TGTACCAGCAGTTTAGCGTGGTCCCGCAACACATATAGCAATCAGCCCCAGCATTTT
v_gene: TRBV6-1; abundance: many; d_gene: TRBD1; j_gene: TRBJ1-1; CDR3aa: CASSSPTGGRNTEAFF; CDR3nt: TGTGCCAGCAGTAGCCCTACAGGGGGGCGGAACACTGAAGCTTTCTTT
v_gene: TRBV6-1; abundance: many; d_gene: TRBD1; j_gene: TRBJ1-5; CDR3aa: CAVRQGATQPQHF; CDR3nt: TGTGCCGTCCGACAGGGGGCCACTCAGCCCCAGCATTTT
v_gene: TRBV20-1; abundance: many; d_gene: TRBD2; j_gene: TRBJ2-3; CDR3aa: CSAELAGGPLNTQYF; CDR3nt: TGCAGTGCTGAACTAGCGGGGGGCCCCTTGAATACGCAGTATTTT
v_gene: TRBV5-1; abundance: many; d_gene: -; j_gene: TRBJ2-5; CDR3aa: CASSRQDQETQYF; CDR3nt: TGCGCCAGCAGCAGGCAAGACCAAGAGACCCAGTACTTC
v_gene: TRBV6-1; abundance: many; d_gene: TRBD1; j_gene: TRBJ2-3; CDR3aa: CASSETTTGVGTDTQYF; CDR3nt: TGTGCCAGCAGTGAAACCACAACAGGGGTCGGCACAGATACGCAGTATTTT
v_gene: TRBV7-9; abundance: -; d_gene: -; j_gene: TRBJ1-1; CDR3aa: CASSFADTEAFF; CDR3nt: TGTGCCAGCAGCTTCGCCGACACTGAAGCTTTCTTT
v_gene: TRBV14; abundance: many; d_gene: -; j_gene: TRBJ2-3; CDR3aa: CASSRDSNTDTQYF; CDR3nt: TGTGCCAGCAGCCGGGACTCCAACACAGATACGCAGTATTTT
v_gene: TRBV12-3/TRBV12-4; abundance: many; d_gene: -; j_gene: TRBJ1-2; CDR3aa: CASSLEGYGYTF; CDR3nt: TGTGCCAGCAGTTTGGAAGGGTATGGCTACACCTTC
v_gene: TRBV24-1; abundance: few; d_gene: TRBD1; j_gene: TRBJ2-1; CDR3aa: CATSDLQVTGVNNEQFF; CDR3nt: TGTGCCACCAGTGATTTGCAAGTTACAGGGGTTAACAATGAGCAGTTCTTC
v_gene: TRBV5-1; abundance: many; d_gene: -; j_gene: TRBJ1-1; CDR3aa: CASSLASKGPEAFF; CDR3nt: TGCGCCAGCAGCTTGGCCTCAAAGGGTCCTGAAGCTTTCTTT
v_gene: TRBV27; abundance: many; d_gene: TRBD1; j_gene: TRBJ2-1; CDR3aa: CATRQGGYNEQFF; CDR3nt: TGTGCCACCCGACAGGGGGGATACAATGAGCAGTTCTTC
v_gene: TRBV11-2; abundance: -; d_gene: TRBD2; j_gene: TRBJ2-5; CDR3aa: CASSLDIGLAGTRQETQYF; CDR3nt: TGTGCCAGCAGCTTAGATATCGGGCTAGCGGGGACCCGCCAAGAGACCCAGTACTTC
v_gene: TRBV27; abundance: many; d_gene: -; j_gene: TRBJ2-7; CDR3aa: CASRPGGSRFSYEQYF; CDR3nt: TGTGCCAGCAGGCCTGGGGGGAGTCGATTCTCCTACGAGCAGTACTTC
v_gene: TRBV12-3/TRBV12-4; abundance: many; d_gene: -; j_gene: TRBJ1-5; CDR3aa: CASSLYRDDQPQHF; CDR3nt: TGTGCCAGCAGTTTATACAGGGACGATCAGCCCCAGCATTTT
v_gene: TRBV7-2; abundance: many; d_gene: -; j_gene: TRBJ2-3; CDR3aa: CASSFGGFDTQYF; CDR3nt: TGTGCCAGCAGCTTTGGAGGGTTCGATACGCAGTATTTT
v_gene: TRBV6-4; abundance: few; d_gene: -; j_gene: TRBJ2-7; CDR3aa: CASSPNTGDEQYF; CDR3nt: TGTGCCAGCAGTCCCAACACCGGGGATGAGCAGTACTTC
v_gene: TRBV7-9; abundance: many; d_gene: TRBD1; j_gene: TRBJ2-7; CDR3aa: CASGETGGDEQYF; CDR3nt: TGTGCCAGCGGGGAGACAGGGGGCGACGAGCAGTACTTC
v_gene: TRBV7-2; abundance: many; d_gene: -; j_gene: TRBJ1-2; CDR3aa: CASSLDWVYGYTF; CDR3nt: TGTGCCAGCAGCTTAGACTGGGTCTATGGCTACACCTTC
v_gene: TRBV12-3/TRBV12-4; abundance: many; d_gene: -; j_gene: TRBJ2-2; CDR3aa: CASSWGARNTGELFF; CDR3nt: TGTGCCAGCAGTTGGGGGGCGAGAAACACCGGGGAGCTGTTTTTT
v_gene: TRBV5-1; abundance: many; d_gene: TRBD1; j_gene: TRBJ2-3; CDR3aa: CASSFVQGDADTQYF; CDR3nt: TGCGCCAGCAGCTTTGTTCAGGGGGATGCAGATACGCAGTATTTT
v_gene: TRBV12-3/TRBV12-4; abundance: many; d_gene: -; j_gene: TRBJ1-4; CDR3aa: CASSPDGANNEKLFF; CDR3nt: TGTGCCAGCAGCCCGGACGGGGCCAATAATGAAAAACTGTTTTTT
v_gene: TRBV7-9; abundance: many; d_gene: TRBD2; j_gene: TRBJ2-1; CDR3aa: CASSFTGTSVNEQFF; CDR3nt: TGTGCCAGCAGCTTCACAGGGACTAGCGTCAATGAGCAGTTCTTC
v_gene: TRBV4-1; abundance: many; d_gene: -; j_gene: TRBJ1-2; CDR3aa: CASSQDRSGNYGYTF; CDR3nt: TGCGCCAGCAGCCAAGATAGGTCCGGCAACTATGGCTACACCTTC
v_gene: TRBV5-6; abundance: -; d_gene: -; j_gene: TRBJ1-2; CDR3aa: CASSPGPPYGYTF; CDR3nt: TGTGCCAGCAGCCCCGGGCCACCCTATGGCTACACCTTC
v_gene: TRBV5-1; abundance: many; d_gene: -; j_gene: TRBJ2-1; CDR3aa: CASSLEAVNEQFF; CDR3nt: TGCGCCAGCAGCTTGGAGGCAGTCAATGAGCAGTTCTTC
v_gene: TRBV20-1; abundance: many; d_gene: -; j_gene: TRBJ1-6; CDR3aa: CSARDGSPLHF; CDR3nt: TGCAGTGCTAGAGATGGTTCACCCCTCCACTTT
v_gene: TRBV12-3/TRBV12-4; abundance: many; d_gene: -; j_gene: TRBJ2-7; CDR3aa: CASSLLGYEQYF; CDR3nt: TGTGCCAGCAGTTTACTCGGGTACGAGCAGTACTTC
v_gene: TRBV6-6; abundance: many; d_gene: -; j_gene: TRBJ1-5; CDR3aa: CASSPPGNQPQHF; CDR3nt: TGTGCCAGCAGCCCCCCGGGCAATCAGCCCCAGCATTTT
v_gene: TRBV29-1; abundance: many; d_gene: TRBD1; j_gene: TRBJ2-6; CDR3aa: CSVAGTGGSGANVLTF; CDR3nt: TGCAGCGTCGCCGGGACAGGGGGCTCTGGGGCCAACGTCCTGACTTTC
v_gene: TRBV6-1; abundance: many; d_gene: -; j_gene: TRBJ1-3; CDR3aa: CASIAIDSGNTIYF; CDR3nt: TGTGCCAGCATTGCCATTGACTCTGGAAACACCATATATTTT
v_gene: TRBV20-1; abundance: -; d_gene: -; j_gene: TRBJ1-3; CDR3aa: CSASPKGGASSGNTIYF; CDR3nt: TGCAGTGCTAGTCCCAAGGGGGGCGCCTCCTCTGGAAACACCATATATTTT
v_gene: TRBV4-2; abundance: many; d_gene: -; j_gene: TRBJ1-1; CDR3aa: CASSHLGGDTEAFF; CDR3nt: TGTGCCAGCAGCCATCTAGGCGGGGACACTGAAGCTTTCTTT
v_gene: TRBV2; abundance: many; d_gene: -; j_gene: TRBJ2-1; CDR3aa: CASSEGGAGEQFF; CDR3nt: TGTGCCAGCAGTGAAGGAGGGGCAGGGGAGCAGTTCTTC
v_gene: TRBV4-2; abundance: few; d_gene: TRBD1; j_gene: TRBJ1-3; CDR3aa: CASSQPGQGFSGNTIYF; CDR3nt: TGTGCCAGCAGCCAGCCGGGACAGGGGTTCTCTGGAAACACCATATATTTT
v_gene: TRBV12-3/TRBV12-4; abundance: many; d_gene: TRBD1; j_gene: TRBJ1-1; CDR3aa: CASIPVAGQSNTEAFF; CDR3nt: TGTGCCAGCATTCCCGTGGCGGGACAGTCGAACACTGAAGCTTTCTTT
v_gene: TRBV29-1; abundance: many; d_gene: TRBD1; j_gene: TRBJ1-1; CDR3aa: CSVAPSGDSEAFF; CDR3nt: TGCAGCGTTGCGCCTTCAGGGGACAGTGAAGCTTTCTTT
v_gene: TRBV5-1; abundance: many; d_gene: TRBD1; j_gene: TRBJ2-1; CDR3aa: CASSPRDRVYEQFF; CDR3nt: TGCGCCAGCAGCCCGCGGGACAGGGTATATGAGCAGTTCTTC